The rows below give T cell receptor beta chains drawn from one sample of a study of blood T cell repertoires in COVID-19. Measured with immunoSEQ multiplex PCR; TCRdb has only the in-frame clones, and not every one. Seen here are about 98,000 clones, about 85% observed once, and the top ten hold roughly 2%. Sample: peripheral blood. The receptors stem from a man over 45 with active COVID-19. Each CDR3 is given with its conserved first and last residue. The order of the fields is CDR3 protein, D gene, J gene, V gene. The D gene is left open where the match is weak.

CDR3: CASSIHTSGGVNEQFF
D: TRBD2
J: TRBJ2-1
V: TRBV19

CDR3: CASSLTGLNTGELFF
D: TRBD1
J: TRBJ2-2
V: TRBV5-5

CDR3: CASSPYRTGEAFF
D: TRBD1
J: TRBJ1-1
V: TRBV18

CDR3: CASSYLQATGELFF
D: -
J: TRBJ2-2
V: TRBV6-6

CDR3: CSASSYRLGGYNEQFF
D: TRBD2
J: TRBJ2-1
V: TRBV20-1

CDR3: CASSFLPGEKLFF
D: -
J: TRBJ1-4
V: TRBV4-1

CDR3: CASSDGHHSGANVLTF
D: -
J: TRBJ2-6
V: TRBV6-4

CDR3: CASSYSLLAGAMNEQFF
D: TRBD2
J: TRBJ2-1
V: TRBV6-2/TRBV6-3

CDR3: CASTPGVSEQYF
D: -
J: TRBJ2-7
V: TRBV6-6

CDR3: CASSPNRGPQETQYF
D: TRBD1
J: TRBJ2-5
V: TRBV3-1/TRBV3-2

CDR3: CASSLGRGGYEQYF
D: -
J: TRBJ2-7
V: TRBV7-2

CDR3: CASSFRGYTEAFF
D: -
J: TRBJ1-1
V: TRBV12-3/TRBV12-4

CDR3: CASSLEGAANEKLFF
D: -
J: TRBJ1-4
V: TRBV5-4

CDR3: CASSSSGNYNSPLHF
D: -
J: TRBJ1-6
V: TRBV19

CDR3: CASSHVNTEAFF
D: -
J: TRBJ1-1
V: TRBV3-1/TRBV3-2

CDR3: CASSPGTPGRNQPQHF
D: -
J: TRBJ1-5
V: TRBV18

CDR3: CASSLSGGADTGELFF
D: TRBD2
J: TRBJ2-2
V: TRBV5-6

CDR3: CAISEGPRLGYEQYF
D: -
J: TRBJ2-7
V: TRBV10-3

CDR3: CASSAEGGMNTEAFF
D: -
J: TRBJ1-1
V: TRBV6-5

CDR3: CASTGQVGEKLFF
D: TRBD1
J: TRBJ1-4
V: TRBV11-2

CDR3: CSGGPGGSYEQYF
D: -
J: TRBJ2-7
V: TRBV29-1

CDR3: CASSIAGTGRVANEQFF
D: TRBD1
J: TRBJ2-1
V: TRBV19

CDR3: CASSLRNTGELFF
D: -
J: TRBJ2-2
V: TRBV12-3/TRBV12-4

CDR3: CASRAGASTGELFF
D: -
J: TRBJ2-2
V: TRBV3-1/TRBV3-2

CDR3: CASSGSGRDGYTF
D: -
J: TRBJ1-2
V: TRBV11-3

CDR3: CASSFRTGTYNEQFF
D: TRBD1
J: TRBJ2-1
V: TRBV13

CDR3: CASSVEKGGSYEQYF
D: -
J: TRBJ2-7
V: TRBV9

CDR3: CASSLAPRQTTYNEQFF
D: -
J: TRBJ2-1
V: TRBV5-1

CDR3: CASTQWAGGTYNEQFF
D: TRBD2
J: TRBJ2-1
V: TRBV7-6

CDR3: CASSQAGRGSPQHF
D: -
J: TRBJ1-5
V: TRBV3-1/TRBV3-2

CDR3: CASSLPAGTGGSPLHF
D: TRBD1
J: TRBJ1-6
V: TRBV4-2

CDR3: CASSGGLEAFF
D: -
J: TRBJ1-1
V: TRBV9

CDR3: CASSDGDRVVQPQHF
D: TRBD1
J: TRBJ1-5
V: TRBV6-1

CDR3: CAGTGTAPSHEQYF
D: TRBD1
J: TRBJ2-7
V: TRBV6-5